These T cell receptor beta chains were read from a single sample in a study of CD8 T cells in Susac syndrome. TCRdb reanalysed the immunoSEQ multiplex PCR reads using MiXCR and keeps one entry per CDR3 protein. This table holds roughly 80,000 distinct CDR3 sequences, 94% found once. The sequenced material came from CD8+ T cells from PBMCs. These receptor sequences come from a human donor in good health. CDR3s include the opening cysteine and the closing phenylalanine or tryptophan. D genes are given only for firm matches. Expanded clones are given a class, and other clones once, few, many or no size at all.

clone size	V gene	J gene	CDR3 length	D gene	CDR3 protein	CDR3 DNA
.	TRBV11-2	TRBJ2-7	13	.	CASSKTGAYEQYF	TGTGCCAGCAGCAAGACGGGGGCCTACGAGCAGTACTTC
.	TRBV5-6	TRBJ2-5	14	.	CASSFGLGAETQYF	TGTGCCAGCAGCTTCGGTTTGGGGGCAGAGACCCAGTACTTC
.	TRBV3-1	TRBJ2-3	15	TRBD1	CASSQERDRIDTQYF	TGTGCCAGCAGCCAGGAACGGGACAGGATAGATACGCAGTATTTT
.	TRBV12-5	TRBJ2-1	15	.	CASGLSASSYNEQFF	TGTGCTAGTGGTCTTAGCGCCAGCTCCTACAATGAGCAGTTCTTC
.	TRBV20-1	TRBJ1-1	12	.	CSARAGYTEAFF	TGCAGTGCTAGAGCGGGTTACACTGAAGCTTTCTTT
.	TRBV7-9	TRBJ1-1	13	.	CARDPAENTEAFF	TGTGCCAGGGATCCGGCAGAGAACACTGAAGCTTTCTTT
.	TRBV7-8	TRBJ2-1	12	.	CASSWRINEQFF	TGTGCCAGCAGCTGGAGAATCAATGAGCAGTTCTTC
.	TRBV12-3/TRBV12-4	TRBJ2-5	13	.	CASSLSAITAQYF	TGTGCCAGCAGTTTGTCTGCGATTACAGCCCAGTACTTC
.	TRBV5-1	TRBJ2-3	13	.	CASSSDRPDTQYF	TGCGCCAGCAGCTCGGACCGCCCAGATACGCAGTATTTT
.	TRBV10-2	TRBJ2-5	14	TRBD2	CASFQRGLGETQYF	TGCGCCAGCTTTCAGCGGGGCCTGGGAGAGACCCAGTACTTC
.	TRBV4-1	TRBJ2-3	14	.	CASSPRVSTDTQYF	TGCGCCAGCAGCCCCCGGGTAAGCACAGATACGCAGTATTTT
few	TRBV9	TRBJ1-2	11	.	CASSSFEGYTF	TGTGCCAGCTCCTCTTTTGAAGGCTACACCTTC
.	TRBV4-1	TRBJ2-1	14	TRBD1	CASSQDLGQGRGFF	TGCGCCAGCAGCCAAGATCTAGGACAGGGAAGGGGGTTCTTC
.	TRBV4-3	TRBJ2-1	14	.	CASSPRVANNEQFF	TGCGCCAGCAGCCCCCGTGTGGCGAACAATGAGCAGTTCTTC
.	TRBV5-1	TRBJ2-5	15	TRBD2	CASSGGTSGRETQYF	TGCGCCAGCAGCGGCGGGACTAGCGGTAGGGAGACCCAGTACTTC
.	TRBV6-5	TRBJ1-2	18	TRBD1	CASSSNTGVARTLYGYTF	TGTGCCAGCAGTTCAAACACAGGGGTTGCCCGCACACTCTATGGCTACACCTTC
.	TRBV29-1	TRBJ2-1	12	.	CSAEWFYNEQFF	TGCAGCGCCGAATGGTTCTACAATGAGCAGTTCTTC
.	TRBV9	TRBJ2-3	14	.	CASSVRGSTDTQYF	TGTGCCAGCAGCGTACGGGGAAGCACAGATACGCAGTATTTT
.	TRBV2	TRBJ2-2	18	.	CASSERLPGDLNTGELFF	TGTGCCAGCAGTGAAAGACTACCGGGGGATCTTAACACCGGGGAGCTGTTTTTT
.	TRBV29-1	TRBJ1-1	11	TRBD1	CSGDRGTEAFF	TGCAGCGGGGACAGGGGAACTGAAGCTTTCTTT